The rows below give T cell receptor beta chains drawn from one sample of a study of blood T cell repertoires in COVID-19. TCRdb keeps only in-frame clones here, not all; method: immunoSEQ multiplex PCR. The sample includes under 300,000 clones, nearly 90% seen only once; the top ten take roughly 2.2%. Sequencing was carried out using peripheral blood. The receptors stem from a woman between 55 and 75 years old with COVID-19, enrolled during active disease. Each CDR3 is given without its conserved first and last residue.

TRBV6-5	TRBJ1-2	ASSYSGLNYGYT
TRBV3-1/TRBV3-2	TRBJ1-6	ASSQRRDNSPLH
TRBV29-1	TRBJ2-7	SAIRDRSFSYEQY
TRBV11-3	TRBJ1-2	ASSPLRQTPTANYGYT
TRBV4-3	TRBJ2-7	ASSQDGDSNSYEQY
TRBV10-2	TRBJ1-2	ASSEHREYGYT
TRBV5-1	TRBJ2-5	ASRPEHGGYKETQY
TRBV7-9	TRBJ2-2	ASNKLAGPNTGELF
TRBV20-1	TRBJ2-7	SDEYEQY
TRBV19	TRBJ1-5	ATRGKYQPQH
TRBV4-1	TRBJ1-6	ASSLRDRDSPLH
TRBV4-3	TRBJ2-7	ASSQARDRVNYEQY
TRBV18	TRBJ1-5	ASSPQQYQPQH
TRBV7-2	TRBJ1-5	ASSQRQGNQPQH
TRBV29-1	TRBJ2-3	SVDAKLGTDTQY
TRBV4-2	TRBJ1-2	ASSQLVRGNYGYT
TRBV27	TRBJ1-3	ASSLAGPGNTIY